This is a list of T cell receptor beta chains from one sample in a study of T cells in pancreatic ductal adenocarcinoma. The repertoire was sequenced with immunoSEQ multiplex PCR; TCRdb's copy has only in-frame clones and lacks some. Of around 16,000 clones listed, under 95% are singletons. Sequencing was performed on PBMCs. The receptors stem from a human donor with pancreatic ductal adenocarcinoma. Both conserved end residues are part of each CDR3. Each record gives: V gene, J gene, clone size, CDR3 protein. Clone size is shown for a subset of rows, as once, few, many or a class of expanded clone.

V: TRBV28
J: TRBJ2-5
size: -
CDR3: CASSLPQGLGVNNQYF

V: TRBV7-9
J: TRBJ1-3
size: -
CDR3: CASSFQGQDSGNTIYF

V: TRBV5-6
J: TRBJ1-6
size: -
CDR3: CASSLAAGQGAASPLHF

V: TRBV4-1
J: TRBJ1-6
size: -
CDR3: CASSQDTGGRYNSPLHF

V: TRBV28
J: TRBJ2-7
size: -
CDR3: CASRFLAGGDYEQYF

V: TRBV5-1
J: TRBJ2-7
size: -
CDR3: CASSFSYEQYF

V: TRBV4-1
J: TRBJ2-1
size: -
CDR3: CASNTGAQGHNEQFF

V: TRBV7-6
J: TRBJ1-1
size: -
CDR3: CASSSAMNTEAFF

V: TRBV11-2
J: TRBJ1-2
size: -
CDR3: CASSSLWRGNYGYTF

V: TRBV28
J: TRBJ2-1
size: -
CDR3: CASSFQGRRGNEQFF

V: TRBV29-1
J: TRBJ2-7
size: -
CDR3: CTGGDLYEQYF

V: TRBV5-4
J: TRBJ1-1
size: once
CDR3: CASSIPTGGASEAFF

V: TRBV7-8
J: TRBJ2-7
size: -
CDR3: CASSLMGTSMTYEQYF

V: TRBV4-3
J: TRBJ2-5
size: -
CDR3: CASSQSGLAGGQETQYF

V: TRBV7-2
J: TRBJ1-2
size: -
CDR3: CASSLEQGWGYTF

V: TRBV29-1
J: TRBJ2-7
size: -
CDR3: CSVLISSYEQYF

V: TRBV7-3
J: TRBJ1-2
size: -
CDR3: CASSFGVDYGYTF

V: TRBV27
J: TRBJ2-7
size: -
CDR3: CASSFGATYEQYF

V: TRBV13
J: TRBJ2-7
size: -
CDR3: CASSLRLVVEQYF

V: TRBV27
J: TRBJ1-2
size: once
CDR3: CASSLSGAGGYTF

V: TRBV6-6
J: -
size: -
CDR3: CASSLMGYEQYF

V: TRBV15
J: TRBJ2-7
size: -
CDR3: CATSRDVGTVYEQYF

V: TRBV19
J: TRBJ2-7
size: few
CDR3: CASSNRGLLSYEQYF

V: TRBV4-1
J: TRBJ2-1
size: once
CDR3: CASSQPGLAGEDYNEQFF

V: TRBV28
J: TRBJ2-1
size: -
CDR3: CASSRSGTPNNEQFF

V: TRBV15
J: TRBJ1-5
size: -
CDR3: CATSRDMGLWPQHF

V: TRBV11-2
J: TRBJ2-1
size: -
CDR3: CASSLGRANEQFF

V: TRBV5-1
J: TRBJ2-7
size: -
CDR3: CASSLAGGQGYEQYF

V: TRBV27
J: TRBJ2-7
size: -
CDR3: CASSLSGGRASSYEQYF

V: TRBV30
J: TRBJ1-1
size: -
CDR3: CAWSSSRNTEAFF

V: TRBV5-6
J: TRBJ1-2
size: -
CDR3: CASSYGGTGTPNYGYTF

V: TRBV5-1
J: TRBJ2-5
size: -
CDR3: CASSLAVGRGETQYF

V: TRBV7-2
J: TRBJ2-1
size: -
CDR3: CASSLGPSGPSSSYNEQFF

V: TRBV7-6
J: TRBJ2-3
size: -
CDR3: CASSLLGGFGTDTQYF

V: TRBV2
J: TRBJ1-1
size: -
CDR3: CASSEDQQGAPPPF

V: TRBV2
J: TRBJ1-2
size: -
CDR3: CASSEADYGYTF

V: TRBV13
J: TRBJ2-7
size: -
CDR3: CASRSSGESSYEQYF

V: TRBV9
J: TRBJ1-2
size: -
CDR3: CASSVAEGPLNYGYTF

V: TRBV19
J: TRBJ1-1
size: -
CDR3: CASSISLTLGTEAFF

V: TRBV5-6
J: TRBJ1-3
size: -
CDR3: CASSFDRGGNTIYF

V: TRBV5-6
J: TRBJ2-7
size: -
CDR3: CASSFDRGGGYEQYF

V: TRBV7-9
J: TRBJ1-2
size: -
CDR3: CASSAWIGGGYTF

V: TRBV4-3
J: TRBJ2-3
size: few
CDR3: CASSHLQGASTDTQYF

V: TRBV5-4
J: TRBJ2-7
size: -
CDR3: CASSRRAGDYEQYF

V: TRBV30
J: TRBJ2-1
size: once
CDR3: CAWSASARNEQFF

V: TRBV28
J: TRBJ1-6
size: -
CDR3: CATRTVSYNSPLHF

V: TRBV9
J: TRBJ2-7
size: once
CDR3: CASSVAGTSIYEQYF

V: TRBV10-3
J: TRBJ2-6
size: -
CDR3: CAISESSVPGANVLTF

V: TRBV9
J: TRBJ1-3
size: -
CDR3: CASTTSIGSGNTIYF

V: TRBV19
J: TRBJ2-3
size: -
CDR3: CASGTLGTDTQYF

V: TRBV28
J: TRBJ1-1
size: -
CDR3: CASTLSGGAGNTEAFF

V: TRBV7-9
J: TRBJ1-1
size: -
CDR3: CASSLVQGIGAEAFF

V: TRBV15
J: TRBJ1-2
size: -
CDR3: CATSSDGDRANYGYTF

V: TRBV28
J: TRBJ2-7
size: -
CDR3: CASSTSTQGAAYEQYF